Sequencing of this T cell receptor (beta chain) was carried out in a study of cytomegalovirus exposure and HLA in healthy donors. CDR1 is ENHRY, CDR2 SYGVKD, per germline. This CDR3 spans 15 amino acids. Deletions cut 0 bases from V and 1 base from J, with 7 bases between. PCR primers comprised 60 Vbeta and 13 Jbeta primers. Generated by immunoSEQ multiplex PCR, the TCRdb table keeps only in-frame clones and is missing some. The sample records 100,000 to 150,000 clones, 75% to 80% being singletons. This clonotype originated in a woman aged 40-49 years in good health and CMV-seronegative. Sequencing was performed on PBMCs. The J gene is TRBJ1-3, the V gene TRBV10-3; D call uncertain. This CDR3 is CAISESTGSGNTIYF. In DNA, the CDR3 is TGTGCCATCAGTGAGTCGACTGGATCTGGAAACACCATATATTTT.